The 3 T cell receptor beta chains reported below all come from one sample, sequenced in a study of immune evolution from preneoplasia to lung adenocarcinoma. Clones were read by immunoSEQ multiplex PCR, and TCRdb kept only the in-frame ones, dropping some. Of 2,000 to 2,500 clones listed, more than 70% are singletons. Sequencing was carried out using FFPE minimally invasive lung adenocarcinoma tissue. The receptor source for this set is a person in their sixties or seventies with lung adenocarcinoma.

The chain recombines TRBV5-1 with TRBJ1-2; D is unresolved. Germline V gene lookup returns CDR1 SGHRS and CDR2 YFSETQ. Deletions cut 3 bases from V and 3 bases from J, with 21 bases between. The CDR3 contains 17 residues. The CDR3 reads CASSSLLGSAGDYGYTF. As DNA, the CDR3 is TGCGCCAGCAGCTCCCTCCTGGGAAGCGCGGGAGACTATGGCTACACCTTC.

In DNA, the CDR3 is TGTGCCAGCAGTTCGGGCGGGGTGGAGCAGTACTTC. Encoded protein: CASSSGGVEQYF. This chain links TRBV28 with TRBJ2-7; perhaps TRBD2 as D (6 bases). Between the trimmed V and J ends, which lost 4 bases and 7 bases, there was a span of 11 bases. The V gene's germline CDR1 is MDHEN and CDR2 SYDVKM. This CDR3 contains 12 residues.

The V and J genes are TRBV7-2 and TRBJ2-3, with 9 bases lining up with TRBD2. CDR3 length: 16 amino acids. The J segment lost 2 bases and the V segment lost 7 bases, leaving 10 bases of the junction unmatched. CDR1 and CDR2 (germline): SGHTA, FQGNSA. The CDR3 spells CASTRVAGGFTDTQYF. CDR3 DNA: TGTGCCAGCACCCGGGTGGCGGGGGGGTTCACAGATACGCAGTATTTT.